These 23 T cell receptor beta chains share one sample of origin, sequenced in a study of graft-versus-host responses after intestinal transplantation (dated by TCRdb to the early 2020s). Their antigens remain unidentified. The time point label for this specimen denotes: cells obtained before transplantation from donor or recipient. The library was generated by the immunoSEQ multiplex PCR assay. What TCRdb holds here is the immuneACCESS table cut down to in-frame rearrangements. Part of the clones is not present; checked against another copy, under half of the missing clones reflect an unresolved V gene, and the others are unexplained. For this sample the table gives about 93,000 clones, of which 85% to 95% were detected only once. Approximately 0.5% of the sample is in the top ten clones. Specimen: unstimulated CD8+ T cells sorted from spleen or lymph node cells, collected before intestinal transplant. These receptors were collected from a human donor who received an intestinal transplant.

The chain is built from TRBV19 and TRBJ1-4; D not certain. CDR1 LNHDA and CDR2 SQIVND come from the germline V gene (reference sequence). The length of the CDR3 is 14 residues. V lost 3 bases to trimming and J lost 0 bases, with 5 bases between them. CDR3 DNA: TGTGCCAGTAGTATGGGCGCAACTAATGAAAAACTGTTTTTT. It codes for CASSMGATNEKLFF.

The chain couples TRBV4-1 to TRBJ1-2; no clear D gene. Trimming removed 1 base from V and 0 bases from J, with 12 bases in between. The CDR3 runs 16 residues. CDR1 is MGHRA, CDR2 YSYEKL, per germline. This CDR3 reads CASSQVTGEANYGYTF. Written as DNA, the CDR3 is TGCGCCAGCAGCCAAGTAACTGGAGAAGCTAACTATGGCTACACCTTC.

In its sample, this clone was seen once. The chain carries TRBV13 and TRBJ2-7, with D hard to call. V gave up 1 base and J gave up 0 bases, with 4 bases separating them. Germline V gene data show CDR1 as PRHDT and CDR2 as FYEKMQ (reference sequence). The CDR3 extends over 13 amino acids. The CDR3 protein is CASSLAHSYEQYF. The CDR3 DNA reads TGTGCCAGCAGCTTAGCCCACTCCTACGAGCAGTACTTC.

This clone showed up just once. The chain uses TRBV28 and TRBJ2-7, with 10 positions matching TRBD1. After removal of 7 bases from V and 4 bases from J, the junction contained 7 bases not matched to a gene. This CDR3 is 14 amino acids long. Germline V CDR1 and CDR2: MDHEN, SYDVKM. The CDR3 spells CASIFRDRGYEQYF. CDR3 nucleotide sequence: TGTGCCAGCATCTTCCGGGACAGGGGTTACGAGCAGTACTTC. Drawing the rest from reference TRBV28 and TRBJ2-7, the complete variable domain is DVKVTQSSRYLVKRTGEKVFLECVQDMDHENMFWYRQDPGLGLRLIYFSYDVKMKEKGDIPEGYSVSREKKERFSLILESASTNQTSMYLCASIFRDRGYEQYFGPGTRLTVT.

The chain is built from TRBV11-2 and TRBJ1-2; 7 bases agree with TRBD1. Germline V gene sequence: CDR1 SGHAT, CDR2 FQNNGV. This CDR3 is 17 amino acids long. J lost 0 bases, V lost 1 base, and 8 bases had no gene match. The DNA for the CDR3 is TGTGCCAGCAGCTTAGCGAGGGGACAGACACCTAACTATGGCTACACCTTC. Its protein is CASSLARGQTPNYGYTF.

The V call is TRBV2, the J call TRBJ2-7, with 10 bases fitting TRBD1. The germline gives CDR1 SNHLY, CDR2 FYNNEI. This CDR3 region has 15 residues. V lost 3 bases to trimming and J lost 3 bases; unmatched junction nucleotides: 5. The CDR3 region has the DNA TGTGCCAGCAGTGAGGTAGACAGGGGGCTCTACGAGCAGTACTTC. This translates into CASSEVDRGLYEQYF. Variable domain in full (rest from reference TRBV2 and TRBJ2-7): EPEVTQTPSHQVTQMGQEVILRCVPISNHLYFYWYRQILGQKVEFLVSFYNNEISEKSEIFDDQFSVERPDGSNFTLKIRSTKLEDSAMYFCASSEVDRGLYEQYFGPGTRLTVT.

This chain connects TRBV6-5 to TRBJ1-6; D is ambiguous. Trimming took 6 bases from V and 4 from J, leaving 13 bases between them. This CDR3 contains 15 residues. Germline CDR1 MNHEY, CDR2 SVGAGI. This chain's CDR3 is CASRVGGGYNSPLHF. CDR3 nucleotides: TGTGCCAGCAGGGTAGGAGGCGGTTATAATTCACCCCTCCACTTT.

The V and J genes are TRBV2 and TRBJ2-7, with 7 nucleotides matching TRBD2. CDR1 SNHLY and CDR2 FYNNEI come from the germline V gene. V lost 7 bases to trimming and J lost 0 bases; unmatched junction nucleotides: 9. This CDR3 contains 15 residues. In nucleotides, the CDR3 is TGTGCCAGCACCCCCCGGGACTACCCCTCCTACGAGCAGTACTTC. Translated, it gives CASTPRDYPSYEQYF.

The chain recombines TRBV7-2 with TRBJ2-3, with 12 nucleotides matching TRBD2. The length of the CDR3 is 18 residues. J lost 6 bases, V lost 3 bases, and 13 bases had no gene match. Germline V gives CDR1 SGHTA, CDR2 FQGNSA. This CDR3 is CASSFTLGLAGGGDTQYF. As DNA, the CDR3 is TGTGCCAGCAGCTTTACTCTCGGGCTAGCGGGAGGGGGGGATACGCAGTATTTT.

This clone was picked up one time. CDR3 region: CASSLGWTSGTDTQYF. CDR3 coding DNA: TGTGCCAGCAGTTTAGGTTGGACTAGCGGTACAGATACGCAGTATTTT. The J gene is TRBJ2-3, the V gene TRBV28, with 10 bases lining up with TRBD2. From germline, CDR1 is MDHEN and CDR2 SYDVKM. This CDR3 has 16 residues. Trimming at V came to 2 bases and at J to 3 bases, leaving 5 bases not matched to a gene.

The rearrangement uses TRBV19 and TRBJ2-5; D is unresolved. Looked up from germline, CDR1 is LNHDA and CDR2 is SQIVND (reference sequence). V lost 5 bases to trimming and J lost 2 bases, with 12 bases between them. The CDR3 loop spans 14 amino acids. CDR3 sequence reads: CASSREYSQETQYF. CDR3 coding DNA: TGTGCCAGTAGTCGAGAGTACTCTCAAGAGACCCAGTACTTC.

The rearrangement uses TRBV2 and TRBJ2-1; 11 bases align to TRBD2. Looked up from germline, CDR1 is SNHLY and CDR2 is FYNNEI. The CDR3 loop spans 14 amino acids. The ends lost 7 bases at V and 10 bases at J; junction bases unmatched: 9. CDR3 loop: CASIGTSGLGEQFF. In DNA form, the CDR3 reads TGTGCCAGCATTGGGACTAGCGGCCTCGGGGAGCAGTTCTTC.

By share, this clone counts as medium-sized. This chain joins TRBV4-3 and TRBJ2-1; tentatively, D is TRBD2 (5 bases). V lost 1 base and J 0 bases, leaving 10 bases between the germline ends. CDR1 is LGHNA and CDR2 is YSLEER in the germline V gene. This CDR3 is built from 16 residues. CDR3 bases: TGCGCCAGCAGCCAAGTCGGGATCCGCTCCTACAATGAGCAGTTCTTC. Translation gives CASSQVGIRSYNEQFF.

The V gene is TRBV7-6, the J gene TRBJ2-7; D gene uncertain. Germline values: CDR1 SGHVS, CDR2 FNYEAQ. Deletions cut 1 base from V and 4 bases from J, with 8 bases between. The CDR3 consists of 13 residues. CDR3: CASSLGQDYEQYF. The CDR3 DNA sequence: TGTGCCAGCAGCTTAGGGCAGGATTACGAGCAGTACTTC.

The rearrangement uses TRBV19 and TRBJ1-2, with a weak D call TRBD1 (6 bases). The CDR3 length is 13 residues. The germline V gene encodes CDR1 LNHDA and CDR2 SQIVND (reference sequence). V was shortened by 6 bases and J by 7 bases, with 15 bases between the two germline ends. The CDR3 is CASRTGFFSGYTF. DNA for the CDR3: TGTGCCAGTAGAACAGGGTTCTTTTCTGGCTACACCTTC.

In its sample, this clone was seen once. The CDR3 region is CASSFAGDEQFF. The CDR3 nucleotides are TGTGCCAGCAGCTTTGCGGGAGACGAGCAGTTCTTC. This chain links TRBV5-6 with TRBJ2-1; 7 bases map to TRBD2. The germline V gene has CDR1 SGHDT and CDR2 YYEEEE. Trimming took 2 bases from V and 10 from J; bases not matched to a gene: 3. The CDR3 has 12 amino acids.

The rearrangement uses TRBV7-6 and TRBJ2-7; 8 nucleotides line up with TRBD2. Trimming cost V 0 bases and J 6 bases; bases outside gene matches: 7. CDR1 SGHVS and CDR2 FNYEAQ come from the germline V gene. The CDR3 sequence is 15 residues long. DNA for the CDR3: TGTGCCAGCAGCTTAGCGATTGTAGCGGGATCCGAGCAGTACTTC. Translation: CASSLAIVAGSEQYF. The complete variable domain, with remaining parts taken from reference TRBV7-6 and TRBJ2-7, reads GAGVSQSPRYKVTKRGQDVALRCDPISGHVSLYWYRQALGQGPEFLTYFNYEAQQDKSGLPNDRFSAERPEGSISTLTIQRTEQRDSAMYRCASSLAIVAGSEQYFGPGTRLTVT.

The CDR3 nucleotides read TGTGCCAGCAGGAGCTACGAGCAGTACTTC. It translates to CASRSYEQYF. The chain recombines TRBV6-1 with TRBJ2-7; D is undetermined. V lost 6 bases, J lost 3 bases, and 3 bases lay in between. CDR1 and CDR2 (germline): MNHNS, SASEGT. The CDR3 length is 10 residues.

This sequence joins TRBV28 and TRBJ1-5, with TRBD1 identical over 8 bases. The CDR3 extends over 18 amino acids. V lost 5 bases to trimming and J lost 0 bases; unmatched junction nucleotides: 12. Germline lookup yields CDR1 MDHEN and CDR2 SYDVKM. The CDR3 protein is CASSLQGAGVGSNQPQHF. CDR3 bases: TGTGCCAGCAGTCTTCAGGGGGCTGGGGTAGGTAGCAATCAGCCCCAGCATTTT.

This rearrangement joins TRBV30 to TRBJ1-2, with D perhaps matching TRBD1 (5 bases). The CDR3 is 12 amino acids. Germline assignment: CDR1 GTSNPN and CDR2 SVGIG (reference sequence). Trimming took off 4 bases at V and 4 bases at J, with 10 bases between the two ends. Here the CDR3 DNA reads TGTGCCTGGACAGCAGGGCCCTATGGCTACACCTTC. This codes for CAWTAGPYGYTF.

In DNA form, the CDR3 reads TGTGCCAGCAGTTTATCGGCCGGAGGGTTATTAAGCTACACCTTC. Protein: CASSLSAGGLLSYTF. This chain uses TRBV27 with TRBJ1-2; no firm D call. The CDR3 contains 15 residues. Trimming shortened V by 0 bases and J by 9 bases, and 17 bases separated the two germline ends. Germline V gene lookup returns CDR1 MNHEY and CDR2 SMNVEV (reference sequence).

The chain employs TRBV6-5 and TRBJ2-3, with D possibly TRBD1 on 6 matching bases. Germline CDR1 and CDR2: MNHEY and SVGAGI. V was shortened by 6 bases and J by 4 bases, with 11 bases between the two germline ends. This CDR3 is built from 13 residues. Written as DNA, the CDR3 is TGTGCCAGCAGGGGGGCGAGCCCAGATACGCAGTATTTT. It encodes CASRGASPDTQYF.

The chain uses TRBV5-1 and TRBJ1-2; D possibly corresponds to TRBD1 (6 bases). Germline CDR1 SGHRS, CDR2 YFSETQ. This CDR3 is built from 13 residues. Deletions cut 0 bases from V and 6 bases from J, with 9 bases between. The CDR3 loop is CASSLGGGDGYTF. The CDR3 nucleotides are TGCGCCAGCAGCTTGGGAGGGGGAGATGGCTACACCTTC.